These 5 T cell receptor beta chains came from one sample sequenced in a study of response to subunit inactivated influenza vaccine. TCRdb fed the RT-PCR reads into MiXCR, producing one record per CDR3 protein. The data hold roughly 520,000 distinct CDR3 sequences, with roughly 25% observed a single time. The material sequenced was CD4+ T cells sorted from PBMCs, taken around 5 days after vaccination. These receptors all stem from a man between 45 and 60 years old who received an inactivated influenza vaccine.

The V gene is TRBV29-1, the J gene TRBJ2-5; D remains unclear. The V end was cut by 6 bases, the J end by 7 bases, with 15 bases between. From germline, CDR1 is SQVTM and CDR2 ANQGSEA. CDR3 length: 12 amino acids. The CDR3 reads CSVDTPIGTQYF. The CDR3 bases are TGCAGCGTCGATACACCTATTGGGACCCAGTACTTC. Full variable domain (outside the CDR3, taken from reference TRBV29-1 and TRBJ2-5): SAVISQKPSRDICQRGTSLTIQCQVDSQVTMMFWYRQQPGQSLTLIATANQGSEATYESGFVIDKFPISRPNLTFSTLTVSNMSPEDSSIYLCSVDTPIGTQYFGPGTRLLVL.

This clonotype was counted only a few times. The chain has TRBV4-3 and TRBJ1-6; the D gene is possibly TRBD1 (5 bases). V lost 2 bases and J 8 bases, leaving 10 bases between the germline ends. The CDR3 consists of 14 residues. Germline V CDR1 and CDR2: LGHNA, YSLEER. This CDR3 reads CASSQTLGDSPLHF. The CDR3 nucleotides are TGCGCCAGCAGCCAAACATTGGGGGATTCACCCCTCCACTTT.

This clonotype came up many times. CDR3 nucleotides: TGTGCCATCAGCCGCCCGACTAGCGGGGCTTCCTACGAGCAGTACTTC. Translation: CAISRPTSGASYEQYF. This chain links TRBV10-3 with TRBJ2-7, with TRBD2 matching 11 bases. The CDR3 sequence is 16 residues long. Germline CDR1 is ENHRY and CDR2 is SYGVKD. Losses at the gene ends were 6 bases for V and 1 base for J; bases not matched to a gene: 8.

There are a few counts of this clonotype. The CDR3 DNA reads as TGTGCCAGCAGCTCGCGAGCGGGATCTATCTACGAGCAGTACTTC. Translating it yields CASSSRAGSIYEQYF. This sequence joins TRBV7-2 and TRBJ2-7, with 7 bases fitting TRBD2. Unmatched junction bases numbered 9, after V lost 4 bases and J lost 3 bases. The germline V gene has CDR1 SGHTA and CDR2 FQGNSA. CDR3 length: 15 residues.

The chain uses TRBV6-2 or TRBV6-3 and TRBJ2-2, with D unresolved. The length of the CDR3 is 14 residues. CDR1 is MNHEY, CDR2 SVGEGT, per germline. Trimming shortened V by 6 bases and J by 7 bases, and 15 bases separated the two germline ends. CDR3 in DNA: TGTGCCAGCAGAGAGGACGGACCCGGCGGGGAGCTGTTTTTT. This translates into CASREDGPGGELFF.